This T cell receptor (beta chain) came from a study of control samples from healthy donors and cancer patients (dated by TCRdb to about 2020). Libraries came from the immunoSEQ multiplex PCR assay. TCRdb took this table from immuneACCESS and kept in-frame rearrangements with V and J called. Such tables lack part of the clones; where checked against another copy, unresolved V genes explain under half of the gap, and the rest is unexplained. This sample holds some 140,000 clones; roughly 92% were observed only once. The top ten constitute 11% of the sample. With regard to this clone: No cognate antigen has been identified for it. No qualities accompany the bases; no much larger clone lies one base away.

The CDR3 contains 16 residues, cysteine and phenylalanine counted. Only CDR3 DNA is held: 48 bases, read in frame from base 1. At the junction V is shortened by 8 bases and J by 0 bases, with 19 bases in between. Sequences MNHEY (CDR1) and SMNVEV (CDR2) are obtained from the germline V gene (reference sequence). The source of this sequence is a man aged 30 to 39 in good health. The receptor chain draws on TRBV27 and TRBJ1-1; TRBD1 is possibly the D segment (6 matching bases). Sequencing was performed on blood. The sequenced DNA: TGTGCCAGCGTCCGGAGGGGAGGGGGGCTGAACACTGAAGCTTTCTTT. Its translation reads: CASVRRGGGLNTEAFF.